The rows below give T cell receptor beta chains drawn from one sample of a study of blood T cells in healthy people across ages. From the 5' RACE reads, TCRdb called clonotypes with MiXCR, one entry per CDR3 protein. The sample yields 850,000 or so distinct CDR3 sequences, 25% to 35% seen once. Sequenced material: blood. The receptors derive from a woman aged 80 or over in good health. Each CDR3 is given with its conserved first and last residue. D genes are given only for firm matches. Clone size appears in some rows only: once, few, many, or a class for an expanded clone.

CDR3 DNA	CDR3 protein	D gene	clone size	V gene	J gene
TGTGCCAGCAGCCAAGTAGGGGCTCGGGACACTGAAGCTTTCTTT	CASSQVGARDTEAFF	-	few	TRBV4-2	TRBJ1-1
TGTGCCATCAGTGGCCAGGGACAGGGGAACGGAGAGACCCAGTACTTC	CAISGQGQGNGETQYF	TRBD1	many	TRBV10-3	TRBJ2-5
TGTGCCAGCAGTCCGACCCGGGGCGAGCAGTACTTC	CASSPTRGEQYF	-	many	TRBV9	TRBJ2-7
TGTGCCAGCAGCCCCACGGCGGGGAGCACAGATACGCAGTATTTT	CASSPTAGSTDTQYF	-	many	TRBV7-9	TRBJ2-3
TGCGCCAGTCGTAACGGGGGGACCACCGGGGAGCTGTTTTTT	CASRNGGTTGELFF	TRBD2	-	TRBV10-2	TRBJ2-2
TGTGCCAGCAGTTGGGACAGGGGGCAAAGAAATAGTTCACCCCTCCACTTT	CASSWDRGQRNSSPLHF	TRBD1	many	TRBV6-5	TRBJ1-6
TGTGCCAGCAGTGGAGTCAGGGGGCTTGGGGAGACCCAGTACTTC	CASSGVRGLGETQYF	TRBD1	-	TRBV2	TRBJ2-5
TGTGCCAGCAGTTACCGGCCAAGTGCCGGCGTTTCCGGGGAGCTGTTTTTT	CASSYRPSAGVSGELFF	-	-	TRBV6-6	TRBJ2-2
TGCAGCGTTACGTTTGGTTTTGAGAACACTGAAGCTTTCTTT	CSVTFGFENTEAFF	-	few	TRBV29-1	TRBJ1-1
TGTGCCAGCAGCGTCAATGGGGGTTTATACGAGCAGTACTTC	CASSVNGGLYEQYF	-	-	TRBV11-1	TRBJ2-7
TGCGCCAGCAGCCCCGGACAGGGGTGGGCAGATACGCAGTATTTT	CASSPGQGWADTQYF	TRBD1	many	TRBV4-3	TRBJ2-3
TGCAGTGCTAGAGATAGTGGTTATGGCTACACCTTC	CSARDSGYGYTF	-	many	TRBV20-1	TRBJ1-2
TGTGCCAGCAGGTTTGGGGGTATCGAGCGTCAGCCCCGGCATTTT	CASRFGGIERQPRHF	-	few	TRBV12-3/TRBV12-4	TRBJ1-5
TGCAGTGCTTCCGACATGGGGTTATCCTATAATTCACCCCTCCACTTT	CSASDMGLSYNSPLHF	-	many	TRBV20-1	TRBJ1-6
TGCGCCAGCCGATCAGGACAAAGTAATAATTCACCCCTCCACTTT	CASRSGQSNNSPLHF	-	many	TRBV5-1	TRBJ1-6
TGCGCCAGCAGCCCCGGGGGGCCTGGGGCCAACGTCCTGACTTTC	CASSPGGPGANVLTF	-	-	TRBV5-1	TRBJ2-6
TGCAGTGTCGAGGGAGTGGCAGATGCGCAGTATTTT	CSVEGVADAQYF	-	-	TRBV20-1	TRBJ2-3
TGTGCCAGCAGTACCAACTACAGACAGGGGGCCGGGGAGCTGTTTTTT	CASSTNYRQGAGELFF	TRBD1	few	TRBV6-6	TRBJ2-2
TGTGCCAGCAGTTATCCCCGACACTTCATGAACACTGAAGCTTTCTTT	CASSYPRHFMNTEAFF	-	many	TRBV6-6	TRBJ1-1
TGTGCCAGCAGCTTGTTGGGACAGCCTAGCACAGATACGCAGTATTTT	CASSLLGQPSTDTQYF	TRBD1	many	TRBV5-6	TRBJ2-3
TGTGCCAGCAGCCTACAGACTAGCAAAAAAGAGACCCAGTACTTC	CASSLQTSKKETQYF	TRBD2	-	TRBV7-9	TRBJ2-5
TGTGCCAGCAGCTTCTCCAGGGTGGCCGGGGAGCTGTTTTTT	CASSFSRVAGELFF	-	-	TRBV7-8	TRBJ2-2
TGCGCCAGCAGCCCTCACAGGGAGTCCTACGAGCAGTACTTC	CASSPHRESYEQYF	-	many	TRBV4-3	TRBJ2-7
TGTGCCAGCAGTCTCGGGACTAGCGGAAACACCGGGGAGCGGTTTTTT	CASSLGTSGNTGERFF	TRBD2	-	TRBV12-3/TRBV12-4	TRBJ2-2
TGTGCCAGCAGCACTCACAGGAACACTGAAGCTTTCTTT	CASSTHRNTEAFF	-	-	TRBV3-1	TRBJ1-1
TGTGCCACCAGTACCGGGACTAGCAGAGGAGATACGCAGTATTTT	CATSTGTSRGDTQYF	TRBD2	many	TRBV24-1	TRBJ2-3
TGTGCCACCAGCAGAGATCGTATAGTTGGAGGGAGGAGTGAAAAACTGTTTTTT	CATSRDRIVGGRSEKLFF	-	few	TRBV15	TRBJ1-4
TGCGCCAGCAGCCAAGATCCAGGGCGCGCCTATGGCTACACCTTC	CASSQDPGRAYGYTF	-	few	TRBV4-3	TRBJ1-2
TGTGCCTGGAGTCCCACGAGGACGGGACCTCCCAACGAGCAGTACTTC	CAWSPTRTGPPNEQYF	-	few	TRBV30	TRBJ2-7
TGTGCCAGCAGTGTTGGGGGGGCCAACCACAATGAGCAGTTCTTC	CASSVGGANHNEQFF	-	many	TRBV6-2/TRBV6-3	TRBJ2-1
TGTGCCGGCAGCTCCGGACAGGGTCCTAATTCACCCCTCCACTTT	CAGSSGQGPNSPLHF	TRBD1	-	TRBV7-9	TRBJ1-6
TGCAGTGCTAGATCCCAGGGGTTGAATGAAAAACTGTTTTTT	CSARSQGLNEKLFF	-	few	TRBV20-1	TRBJ1-4
TGTGCCAGCAGCCCAAACAGGGGGCAGAATGAGCAGTTCTTC	CASSPNRGQNEQFF	TRBD1	many	TRBV7-9	TRBJ2-1
TGTGCCAGCAGCTTAGACGACGCCGGGACAGCAAGCCTGTTCTCAAACTTC	CASSLDDAGTASLFSNF	TRBD1	-	TRBV7-9	TRBJ2-4
TGTGCCAGCAGTCGCCCGGGACAGGCCGCTAATGAGCAGTTCTTC	CASSRPGQAANEQFF	TRBD1	many	TRBV6-5	TRBJ2-1
TGTGCCAGCGGTCCGGCGGACCAAGAGACCCAGTACTTC	CASGPADQETQYF	-	many	TRBV6-6	TRBJ2-5
TGCAGTGCTAGAAGAGGGGCGCCTTCCTACGAGCAGTACTTC	CSARRGAPSYEQYF	-	many	TRBV20-1	TRBJ2-7
TGCGCCAGCAGCACAGGGACTCCGAGCACCGGGGAGCTGTTTTTT	CASSTGTPSTGELFF	-	-	TRBV5-1	TRBJ2-2
TGTGCCAGCAGCCAAGAAGGGGGACTAGCGGGGGGCAACCAAGAGACCCAGTACTTC	CASSQEGGLAGGNQETQYF	TRBD2	many	TRBV14	TRBJ2-5
TGTGCCAGCAGTCTAGACCGGGCCAACTACGAGCAGTACTTC	CASSLDRANYEQYF	-	many	TRBV27	TRBJ2-7
TGTGCCAGCAGCGTAGGGGCAGGGGGCTGGGAGACCCAGTACTTC	CASSVGAGGWETQYF	TRBD1	many	TRBV9	TRBJ2-5
TGTGCCAGCAGCCCCGGGACAGGGCTGGGGGAAAAACTGTTTTTT	CASSPGTGLGEKLFF	TRBD1	-	TRBV6-5	TRBJ1-4
TGCAGCGCGCGACTAGCGGTGAACACCGGGGAGCTGTTTTTT	CSARLAVNTGELFF	TRBD2	many	TRBV29-1	TRBJ2-2
TGTGCCAGCAGATCAGGCGGAGGGGGCACTGAAGCTTTCTTT	CASRSGGGGTEAFF	-	few	TRBV12-3/TRBV12-4	TRBJ1-1
TGTGCCAGCAGTCCCAGACTGGACAGGGTGAACACTGAAGCTTTCTTT	CASSPRLDRVNTEAFF	TRBD1	-	TRBV12-3/TRBV12-4	TRBJ1-1
TGCGCCAGCAGCCAAGTCAGCAGCAACTCTGGGGCCAACGTCCGGACTTTC	CASSQVSSNSGANVRTF	-	-	TRBV4-3	TRBJ2-6